The 9 T cell receptor beta chains below come from one sample, sequenced in a study of shared clonotypes between healthy human individuals. Only in-frame clones appear in the TCRdb table, and some are missing; sequencing was by immunoSEQ multiplex PCR. The table records hundreds of thousands of clones, about 80% of them present only once. Sequences were obtained from memory CD4+ T cells sorted from blood. Subset of the sample: CD45RA-negative fraction. The receptors derive from a woman between 25 and 40 years old in good health.

The chain employs TRBV5-6 and TRBJ2-3; 8 bases are a match to TRBD2. Germline-derived CDR1 and CDR2 are SGHDT and YYEEEE. The CDR3 runs 15 residues. With 4 bases clipped from V and 4 bases from J, the junction kept 8 bases outside the gene matches. CDR3 nucleotides: TGTGCCAGCAGCGCCCCGGGACTAGTTGCAGATACGCAGTATTTT. Encoded protein: CASSAPGLVADTQYF.

Only one count was recorded for this clone. The V call is TRBV5-4, the J call TRBJ2-7; TRBD1 matches 11 bases. This CDR3 is 15 amino acids long. CDR1 is SGHNT and CDR2 is YYREEE in the germline V gene (reference sequence). After removal of 2 bases from V and 3 bases from J, the junction contained 4 bases not matched to a gene. The CDR3 DNA follows: TGTGCCAGCAGCTTACCGGGACAGGGGGTCTACGAGCAGTACTTC. Encoded protein: CASSLPGQGVYEQYF.

Concerning this clone: Additional DNA sequences in this sample encode the identical CDR3. The rearrangement joins TRBV7-2 to TRBJ2-7; 10 bases are shared with TRBD2. Germline assignment: CDR1 SGHTA and CDR2 FQGNSA. CDR3 length: 15 residues. V shed 4 bases and J 2 bases; nucleotides not matched to a gene: 5. The CDR3 protein is CASSSLAGGPYEQYF. CDR3 sequence (DNA): TGTGCCAGCAGCTCCTTAGCGGGAGGACCCTACGAGCAGTACTTC.

This chain uses TRBV4-1 with TRBJ2-3; D perhaps matches TRBD2 (5 bases). The CDR3 consists of 17 residues. The germline V gene encodes CDR1 MGHRA and CDR2 YSYEKL. V lost 3 bases and J lost 1, with 17 bases in between. CDR3 region: CASSQEGLSTGTDTQYF. CDR3 nucleotides: TGCGCCAGCAGCCAGGAAGGACTGTCGACCGGCACAGATACGCAGTATTTT.

The V gene is TRBV11-2, the J gene TRBJ1-1; a weak D match, TRBD1 (5 bases). The CDR3 extends over 15 amino acids. V lost 5 bases to trimming and J lost 2 bases, with 15 bases between them. Germline values: CDR1 SGHAT, CDR2 FQNNGV. CDR3 sequence (DNA): TGTGCCAGCAGCATCGCCGGGACTTATAACACTGAAGCTTTCTTT. It specifies CASSIAGTYNTEAFF.

There are a few counts of this clone. V usage is TRBV11-3 and J usage is TRBJ2-2; D ambiguous. Trimming stripped 3 bases from V and 1 base from J, with 6 bases between. CDR3 length equals 14 residues. Germline V gene data show CDR1 as SGHNT and CDR2 as YENEEA. CDR3 region: CASSFSLNTGELFF. CDR3 coding DNA: TGTGCCAGCAGCTTTTCCCTGAACACCGGGGAGCTGTTTTTT.

The chain's CDR3 is CASSGLAGVDTQYF. The DNA of the CDR3 is TGTGCCAGCAGTGGACTAGCGGGAGTTGATACGCAGTATTTT. J is TRBJ2-3 and V is TRBV25-1; 12 bases align to TRBD2. This CDR3 contains 14 residues. V shed 4 bases, J shed 6 bases, and the junction held 2 bases outside the gene matches. CDR1 and CDR2 (germline): MGHDK, SYGVNS.

The chain couples TRBV29-1 to TRBJ2-3; TRBD2 agrees at 14 bases. CDR1 SQVTM and CDR2 ANQGSEA come from the germline V gene. V trimming: 4 bases; J trimming: 1 base; junction bases outside the gene matches: 7. The CDR3 consists of 17 residues. CDR3 amino acids: CSVGGLAGGRGTDTQYF. The CDR3, as DNA: TGCAGCGTTGGAGGACTAGCGGGAGGTCGAGGCACAGATACGCAGTATTTT.

The rearrangement joins TRBV5-1 to TRBJ2-2; TRBD2 matches at 10 bases. The ends lost 4 bases at V and 9 bases at J; junction bases unmatched: 9. Germline V lookup: CDR1 SGHRS, CDR2 YFSETQ. The length of the CDR3 is 15 residues. Here the CDR3 DNA reads TGCGCCAGCAGCCGCCCGGGACTAGCGATCAGGGAGCTGTTTTTT. This sequence encodes CASSRPGLAIRELFF.